The rows below give T cell receptor beta chains drawn from one sample of a study of radiation and T cells in renal cell carcinoma. Only in-frame clones appear in the TCRdb table, and some are missing; sequencing was by immunoSEQ multiplex PCR. The data hold some 120,000 clones, with approximately 90% observed a single time. Specimen: blood, collected from a patient whose treatment included radiotherapy and nephrectomy. The receptor set was obtained from a woman in her 70s with renal cell carcinoma. CDR3s include the opening cysteine and the closing phenylalanine or tryptophan. Each record gives: V gene, D gene, J gene, clone size, CDR3 DNA, CDR3 protein. The D gene is left open where the match is weak. Rows give clone size only sometimes, using once, few, many, or a class for an expanded clone.

v_call: TRBV2
d_call: -
j_call: TRBJ1-1
clone_size: -
cdr3_nt: TGTGCCAGCAGATTCGCAAGGGGGATGAACACTGAAGCTTTCTTT
cdr3_aa: CASRFARGMNTEAFF

v_call: TRBV9
d_call: -
j_call: TRBJ2-7
clone_size: -
cdr3_nt: TGTGCCAGCAGCGTAGGAGGCCCAGGGTCCTACGAGCAGTACTTC
cdr3_aa: CASSVGGPGSYEQYF

v_call: TRBV29-1
d_call: -
j_call: TRBJ1-5
clone_size: -
cdr3_nt: TGCAGCGTGCAGGGTTATAGCAATCAGCCCCAGCATTTT
cdr3_aa: CSVQGYSNQPQHF

v_call: TRBV7-2
d_call: -
j_call: TRBJ1-2
clone_size: once
cdr3_nt: TGTGCCAGCAGCCCCCGGGACGGGTCCTATGGCTACACCTTC
cdr3_aa: CASSPRDGSYGYTF

v_call: TRBV5-1
d_call: -
j_call: TRBJ2-7
clone_size: -
cdr3_nt: TGCGCCAGCAGCTTGGACGGGGCTCCTCTCGACGAGCAGTACTTC
cdr3_aa: CASSLDGAPLDEQYF

v_call: TRBV4-3
d_call: TRBD1
j_call: TRBJ1-1
clone_size: -
cdr3_nt: TGCGCCAGCAGCCTACGTGACAGGGTAGCTGAAGCTTTCTTT
cdr3_aa: CASSLRDRVAEAFF

v_call: TRBV6-1
d_call: -
j_call: TRBJ2-7
clone_size: -
cdr3_nt: TGTGCCAGCAGTGAAGCACGAGTCAAGCAGTACTTC
cdr3_aa: CASSEARVKQYF

v_call: TRBV25-1
d_call: TRBD2
j_call: TRBJ2-7
clone_size: -
cdr3_nt: TGTGCCAGCAGTCCCCGCCCCGGGGGGGGCGAGCAGTACTTC
cdr3_aa: CASSPRPGGGEQYF

v_call: TRBV30
d_call: -
j_call: TRBJ2-3
clone_size: -
cdr3_nt: TGTGCCTGGAGTGTAGTGGATACAGATACGCAGTATTTT
cdr3_aa: CAWSVVDTDTQYF

v_call: TRBV6-1
d_call: -
j_call: TRBJ2-5
clone_size: once
cdr3_nt: TGTGCCAGCAGCGACGTTGGGGGCGCGGGGGAGACCCAGTACTTC
cdr3_aa: CASSDVGGAGETQYF

v_call: TRBV28
d_call: -
j_call: TRBJ1-1
clone_size: once
cdr3_nt: TGTGCCAGCAGTTTACAGGGATTTGGGAACACTGAAGCTTTCTTT
cdr3_aa: CASSLQGFGNTEAFF